The 20 T cell receptor beta chains reported below all come from one sample, sequenced in a study of OX40 agonist ivuxolimab in advanced cancers. The library was made by the immunoSEQ multiplex PCR assay. TCRdb limited this immuneACCESS table to in-frame rearrangements with V and J called. A share of clones is missing; checked studies link under half to unresolved V genes, and the rest is unexplained. This sample has about 20,000 clones in its table, and around four fifths of those were observed once. Clones ranked in the top ten supply around 21% of the sample. The sequencing used CD4+ or CD8+ T cells sorted from blood, collected in a trial of the OX40 agonist ivuxolimab. The receptors here all came from an adult with an advanced solid tumor such as melanoma, head and neck, liver or kidney cancer.

This clone has only one observation. V usage is TRBV20-1 and J usage is TRBJ2-5, with D hard to call. This CDR3 is built from 11 residues. CDR1 DFQATT and CDR2 SNEGSKA come from the germline V gene (reference sequence). Deletions cut 6 bases from V and 3 bases from J, with 8 bases between. This CDR3 reads CSAGSKETQYF. The DNA of the CDR3 is TGCAGTGCGGGCTCGAAAGAGACCCAGTACTTC.

The chain has TRBV29-1 and TRBJ1-1; 7 nucleotides match TRBD1. Germline V gene data show CDR1 as SQVTM and CDR2 as ANQGSEA. Trimming removed 6 bases from V and 5 bases from J; junction bases left unmatched: 12. There are 14 residues in the CDR3. The CDR3 DNA reads as TGCAGCGTCTTAACAGGGGCGTTGGGGACTGAAGCTTTCTTT. It translates to CSVLTGALGTEAFF. Looking up the rest from reference TRBV29-1 and TRBJ1-1 gives the full variable domain: SAVISQKPSRDICQRGTSLTIQCQVDSQVTMMFWYRQQPGQSLTLIATANQGSEATYESGFVIDKFPISRPNLTFSTLTVSNMSPEDSSIYLCSVLTGALGTEAFFGQGTRLTVV.

This clone was seen only a few times. This sequence joins TRBV2 and TRBJ2-7; unclear D gene. Trimming removed 10 bases from V and 3 bases from J, with 16 bases in between. CDR1 SNHLY and CDR2 FYNNEI come from the germline V gene. This CDR3 spans 13 amino acids. The DNA for the CDR3 is TGTGCCACCTCACTGGGCGAGTTCTACGAGCAGTACTTC. This gives the protein CATSLGEFYEQYF.

The V and J genes are TRBV20-1 and TRBJ1-2; a weak D match, TRBD1 (6 bases). The CDR3 extends over 11 amino acids. Germline V lookup: CDR1 DFQATT, CDR2 SNEGSKA (reference sequence). Trimming removed 6 bases at V and 8 bases at J, with 13 bases between. The CDR3 DNA follows: TGCAGTGCCCCGGTCGGGGGCGGCTACACCTTC. It is translated as CSAPVGGGYTF.

The chain has TRBV2 and TRBJ2-7, with D hard to call. CDR3 length: 12 residues. Germline CDR1 is SNHLY and CDR2 is FYNNEI. The V end was cut by 11 bases, the J end by 1 base, with 12 bases between. DNA for the CDR3: TGTGCCGCGCAAGGCCAGTCCTACGAGCAGTACTTC. Amino acids: CAAQGQSYEQYF.

Here the CDR3 reads CASSLGPAGETYEQYF. As DNA, the CDR3 is TGTGCCAGCAGCTTAGGACCGGCAGGGGAGACCTACGAGCAGTACTTC. V usage is TRBV7-2 and J usage is TRBJ2-7; the D gene is possibly TRBD1 (6 bases). V was cut by 1 base and J by 2 bases, with 15 bases left in between. The CDR3 has 16 residues. Looked up from germline, CDR1 is SGHTA and CDR2 is FQGNSA. Together with reference TRBV7-2 and TRBJ2-7, the CDR3 gives the full variable domain: GAGVSQSPSNKVTEKGKDVELRCDPISGHTALYWYRQSLGQGLEFLIYFQGNSAPDKSGLPSDRFSAERTGGSVSTLTIQRTQQEDSAVYLCASSLGPAGETYEQYFGPGTRLTVT.

The chain carries TRBV28 and TRBJ1-2; a weak D match, TRBD1 (5 bases). The CDR3 loop spans 13 amino acids. CDR1 and CDR2 (germline): MDHEN, SYDVKM. V was shortened by 3 bases and J by 3 bases, with 8 bases between the two germline ends. As DNA, the CDR3 is TGTGCCAGCAGTTTTCAGGGTGACTATGGCTACACCTTC. Residues: CASSFQGDYGYTF.

Comments on this clone: A read error may account for a junction end that differs from germline. The V gene is TRBV5-8, the J gene TRBJ1-2, with TRBD1 matching 9 bases. CDR3 length equals 14 residues. Germline V gene lookup returns CDR1 SGHTS and CDR2 YDEGEE. CDR3 coding DNA: TGTGCCAGCAGCCTAGACCAGACGGGACAGGGAGTTGCCTTC. Protein: CASSLDQTGQGVAF.

This sequence joins TRBV6-5 and TRBJ2-7; D unclear. Germline V gene sequence: CDR1 MNHEY, CDR2 SVGAGI. CDR3 length: 13 amino acids. Trimming took 0 bases from V and 4 from J, leaving 7 bases between them. CDR3 bases: TGTGCCAGCAGTTACTCGAACGTGTACGAGCAGTACTTC. Amino acid sequence: CASSYSNVYEQYF.

Only one count was recorded for this clone. The chain couples TRBV10-3 to TRBJ2-1, with D maybe TRBD1 (5 bases). Germline CDR1 is ENHRY and CDR2 is SYGVKD. The CDR3 consists of 16 residues. V shed 1 base and J shed 0 bases, with 10 bases lying between them. CDR3 residues: CAISEYRGSSYNEQFF. The CDR3 DNA reads as TGTGCCATCAGTGAGTATAGGGGTAGCTCCTACAATGAGCAGTTCTTC.

The chain couples TRBV6-5 to TRBJ1-5, with TRBD1 identical over 7 bases. The V gene's germline CDR1 is MNHEY and CDR2 SVGAGI. This CDR3 is built from 14 residues. V lost 6 bases and J lost 6; bases outside the gene matches: 8. CDR3 nucleotides: TGTGCCAGCAGGAATCTAGGGGGCGGTCAGCCCCAGCATTTT. This encodes CASRNLGGGQPQHF.

The chain links TRBV10-2 to TRBJ1-1, with 7 bases fitting TRBD1. Per germline, CDR1 WSHSY and CDR2 SAAADI. J lost 2 bases, V lost 8 bases, and 2 bases had no gene match. The CDR3 is 12 residues long. As DNA, the CDR3 is TGCGCCAGCCGGACAGGAAACACTGAAGCTTTCTTT. It translates to CASRTGNTEAFF.

The rearrangement links TRBV6-6 to TRBJ1-1; D perhaps matches TRBD1 (5 bases). Germline V gene data show CDR1 as MNHNY and CDR2 as SVGAGI (reference sequence). V lost 0 bases and J lost 5, with 7 bases in between. This CDR3 spans 13 amino acids. As DNA, the CDR3 is TGTGCCAGCAGTTACTCCGGGGGTACTGAAGCTTTCTTT. It translates to CASSYSGGTEAFF.

The chain recombines TRBV9 with TRBJ1-1, with D unresolved. There are 13 residues in the CDR3. Germline lookup yields CDR1 SGDLS and CDR2 YYNGEE. V dropped 0 bases and J dropped 6 bases, with 9 bases sitting between them. The CDR3 nucleotides are TGTGCCAGCAGCGTAGATATGTGGCCTGAAGCTTTCTTT. Translated, it gives CASSVDMWPEAFF.

The chain joins TRBV19 to TRBJ2-7; TRBD1 agrees at 7 bases. The V segment lost 5 bases and the J segment 0 bases; nucleotides outside the gene matches: 4. CDR3 length equals 14 residues. Germline V lookup: CDR1 LNHDA, CDR2 SQIVND (reference sequence). The CDR3, as DNA: TGTGCCAGTAGTCCCCGGGACAGCTCCTACGAGCAGTACTTC. Its translation is CASSPRDSSYEQYF.

Relative to its sample, this clone is medium-sized (0.01 to 0.1%). The chain is built from TRBV9 and TRBJ1-4; TRBD1 matches 9 bases. The CDR3 spans 14 residues. Germline trimming cut 4 bases from V and 6 bases from J; bases unmatched to any gene: 4. Germline assignment: CDR1 SGDLS and CDR2 YYNGEE. The CDR3 protein is CASSMGQGYEKLFF. CDR3 in DNA: TGTGCCAGCAGCATGGGACAGGGTTATGAAAAACTGTTTTTT. Looking up the rest from reference TRBV9 and TRBJ1-4 gives the full variable domain: DSGVTQTPKHLITATGQRVTLRCSPRSGDLSVYWYQQSLDQGLQFLIQYYNGEERAKGNILERFSAQQFPDLHSELNLSSLELGDSALYFCASSMGQGYEKLFFGSGTQLSVL.

The chain combines TRBV9 with TRBJ2-1; a possible D gene is TRBD1 (6 bases). This CDR3 has 15 amino acids. Trimming took off 4 bases at V and 12 bases at J, with 23 bases between the two ends. From germline, CDR1 is SGDLS and CDR2 YYNGEE. The CDR3 bases are TGTGCCAGCAGCTCCCAGGGGCCCATAATCAGTGGGCAGTTCTTC. Translation: CASSSQGPIISGQFF.

The chain links TRBV5-4 to TRBJ2-7, with D possibly being TRBD1 or TRBD2 (5 bases each). V lost 0 bases, J lost 0 bases, and 7 bases lay in between. The germline V gene has CDR1 SGHNT and CDR2 YYREEE (reference sequence). CDR3 length: 14 amino acids. CDR3 bases: TGTGCCAGCAGCTTGGGGGGGTCCTCCTACGAGCAGTACTTC. It encodes CASSLGGSSYEQYF.

This chain connects TRBV27 to TRBJ1-2; 11 bases line up with TRBD1. Germline V gene data show CDR1 as MNHEY and CDR2 as SMNVEV (reference sequence). V shed 5 bases, J shed 3 bases, and the junction held 5 bases outside the gene matches. CDR3 length: 15 residues. CDR3 nucleotides: TGTGCCAGCAGTCAGGACAGGGGGCTATACTATGGCTACACCTTC. It encodes CASSQDRGLYYGYTF.

The J gene is TRBJ1-2, the V gene TRBV11-2; 11 nucleotides align to TRBD1. CDR3 length: 16 residues. Germline V gene lookup returns CDR1 SGHAT and CDR2 FQNNGV. V lost 0 bases, J lost 6 bases, and 6 bases stayed unmatched. CDR3 sequence (DNA): TGTGCCAGCAGCTTAGATTATGGGGACAGGGGGAATGGCTACACCTTC. As protein: CASSLDYGDRGNGYTF.